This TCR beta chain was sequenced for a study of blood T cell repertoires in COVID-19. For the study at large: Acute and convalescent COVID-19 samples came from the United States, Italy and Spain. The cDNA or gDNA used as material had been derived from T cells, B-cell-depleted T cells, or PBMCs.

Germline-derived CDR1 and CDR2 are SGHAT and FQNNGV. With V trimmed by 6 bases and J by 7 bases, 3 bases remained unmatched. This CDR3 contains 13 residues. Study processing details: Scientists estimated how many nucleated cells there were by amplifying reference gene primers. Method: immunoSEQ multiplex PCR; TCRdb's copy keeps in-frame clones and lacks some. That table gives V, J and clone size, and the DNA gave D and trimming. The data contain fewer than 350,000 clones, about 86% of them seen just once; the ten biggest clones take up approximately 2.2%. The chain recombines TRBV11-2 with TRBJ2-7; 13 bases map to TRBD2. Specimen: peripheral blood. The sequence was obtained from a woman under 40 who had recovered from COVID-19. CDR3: CASRGTSGEEQYF. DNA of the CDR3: TGTGCCAGCAGAGGGACTAGCGGGGAAGAGCAGTACTTC.